Each of the 31 T cell receptor beta chains below was sequenced from the same sample in a study of blood T cell repertoires in COVID-19. Produced via immunoSEQ multiplex PCR; TCRdb's table is partial and in-frame only. The data hold roughly 250,000 clones, with 75% to 95% observed a single time. The sequenced material came from PBMCs or T cells enriched from blood (not recorded which). These receptors were taken from a woman under 30 who had recovered from COVID-19.

The chain employs TRBV28 and TRBJ1-3; possible D gene TRBD1, 6 bases. Trimming left V 6 bases short and J 0 bases short, with 15 bases between. Germline CDR1 and CDR2: MDHEN and SYDVKM. The CDR3 is 16 amino acids. CDR3 in DNA: TGTGCCAGCAGCATCCTCAGGGGAACCTCTGGAAACACCATATATTTT. It translates to CASSILRGTSGNTIYF. Full variable domain (missing parts from reference TRBV28 and TRBJ1-3): DVKVTQSSRYLVKRTGEKVFLECVQDMDHENMFWYRQDPGLGLRLIYFSYDVKMKEKGDIPEGYSVSREKKERFSLILESASTNQTSMYLCASSILRGTSGNTIYFGEGSWLTVV.

The J gene is TRBJ1-2, the V gene TRBV6-5, with D possibly matching TRBD1 (6 bases). The CDR3 is made up of 13 amino acids. The germline V gene has CDR1 MNHEY and CDR2 SVGAGI. With 6 bases removed from V and 8 bases from J, the gap between germline ends came to 16 bases. CDR3 in amino acids: CASSGDTPRGYTF. The CDR3 coding sequence is TGTGCCAGCAGCGGGGACACTCCGCGGGGCTACACCTTC.

CDR3 DNA: TGTGCCAGCACCTCAATTTCGGGACAGGGAAACTATGGCTACACCTTC. Translated: CASTSISGQGNYGYTF. The genes are TRBV2 and TRBJ1-2; 9 bases match TRBD1. The J segment lost 2 bases and the V segment lost 7 bases, leaving 11 bases of the junction unmatched. CDR3 length: 16 amino acids. Germline-derived CDR1 and CDR2 are SNHLY and FYNNEI.

This clone occurred once. The gene calls are TRBV28 and TRBJ1-4; 8 bases map to TRBD1. CDR1 and CDR2 from the germline V gene are MDHEN and SYDVKM. Trimming took 10 bases from V and 7 from J; bases not matched to a gene: 2. The CDR3 sequence is 11 residues long. CDR3 nucleotides: TGTGCCACGACAGGGGCTGAAAAACTGTTTTTT. This gives the protein CATTGAEKLFF.

The rearrangement uses TRBV24-1 and TRBJ2-3, with TRBD1 as a possible D gene (6 bases). Looked up from germline, CDR1 is KGHDR and CDR2 is SFDVKD. The CDR3 contains 16 residues. V was pared by 1 base and J by 0 bases, with 10 bases between. The CDR3 protein is CATSDLGQTSTDTQYF. The CDR3 DNA follows: TGTGCCACCAGTGATTTAGGACAGACTAGCACAGATACGCAGTATTTT.

J is TRBJ2-1 and V is TRBV10-3; 13 bases line up with TRBD2. The V and J ends lost 9 bases and 9 bases, in that order; junction bases with no gene match: 5. CDR1 ENHRY and CDR2 SYGVKD come from the germline V gene. CDR3 size: 13 residues. DNA for the CDR3: TGTGCCATTACTAGCGGGAGGGAGGTTGAGCAGTTCTTC. This encodes CAITSGREVEQFF.

The chain joins TRBV7-9 to TRBJ2-4, with TRBD1 matching over 10 bases. The germline V gene has CDR1 SEHNR and CDR2 FQNEAQ (reference sequence). V lost 5 bases and J lost 6; bases outside the gene matches: 7. This CDR3 contains 15 residues. CDR3 protein: CASSLGTGASNIQYF. In DNA form, the CDR3 reads TGTGCCAGCAGCCTTGGGACAGGGGCATCAAACATTCAGTACTTC. The complete variable domain, with remaining parts taken from reference TRBV7-9 and TRBJ2-4, reads DTGVSQNPRHKITKRGQNVTFRCDPISEHNRLYWYRQTLGQGPEFLTYFQNEAQLEKSRLLSDRFSAERPKGSFSTLEIQRTEQGDSAMYLCASSLGTGASNIQYFGAGTRLSVL.

This chain connects TRBV11-3 to TRBJ2-1; TRBD2 agrees at 8 bases. This CDR3 has 15 amino acids. The V segment lost 4 bases and the J segment 4 bases; nucleotides outside the gene matches: 6. The germline gives CDR1 SGHNT, CDR2 YENEEA. The CDR3 DNA reads TGTGCCAGCAGCTATTCGGGAGGGCCTTACAATGAGCAGTTCTTC. Its translation is CASSYSGGPYNEQFF.

V usage is TRBV4-1 and J usage is TRBJ2-3, with D possibly matching TRBD2 (6 bases). The CDR3 spans 15 residues. The V gene's germline CDR1 is MGHRA and CDR2 YSYEKL. Trimming shortened V by 4 bases and J by 1 base, and 12 bases separated the two germline ends. CDR3 nucleotide sequence: TGCGCCAGCAGCCCGGGAGCCGGGGGCACAGATACGCAGTATTTT. It is translated as CASSPGAGGTDTQYF.

The chain carries TRBV24-1 and TRBJ2-3, with 13 nucleotides matching TRBD2. The junction had 6 bases not matched to a gene; V was cut back by 1 base and J by 6 bases. This CDR3 contains 17 residues. The germline V gene encodes CDR1 KGHDR and CDR2 SFDVKD. The CDR3 DNA sequence: TGTGCCACCAGTGATTTCCCAGGACTAGCGGGGGCCGATACGCAGTATTTT. Protein sequence: CATSDFPGLAGADTQYF.

The rearrangement links TRBV27 to TRBJ2-6; TRBD2 is a possible D gene (6 bases). This CDR3 contains 15 residues. CDR1 and CDR2 (germline): MNHEY, SMNVEV (reference sequence). Trimming shortened V by 2 bases and J by 2 bases, and 7 bases separated the two germline ends. CDR3 DNA sequence: TGTGCCAGCAGTTTACGCGGGGCTGGGGCCAACGTCCTGACTTTC. It is translated as CASSLRGAGANVLTF.

The count of this clone is one. This sequence joins TRBV4-1 and TRBJ2-1, with unresolved D. This CDR3 is 15 amino acids long. From germline, CDR1 is MGHRA and CDR2 YSYEKL. The germline V and J ends were trimmed by 4 bases and 2 bases, with 12 bases remaining between them. CDR3 sequence (DNA): TGCGCCAGCAGCCTTCTAGTGTTAGCCTACAATGAGCAGTTCTTC. Residues: CASSLLVLAYNEQFF.

In the case of this clone: This CDR3 is also generated by other DNA sequences in the sample. CDR3 sequence reads: CASSGGAVNTEAFF. CDR3 DNA: TGTGCCAGCTCCGGGGGGGCTGTGAACACTGAAGCTTTCTTT. The V call is TRBV18, the J call TRBJ1-1, with a possible D match to TRBD1 (6 bases). Trimming pared 6 bases from V and 0 bases from J, leaving 11 bases between. The CDR3 consists of 14 residues. CDR1 KGHSH and CDR2 LQKENI come from the germline V gene.

The genes are TRBV28 and TRBJ1-5; unclear D gene. The length of the CDR3 is 12 residues. CDR1 and CDR2 from the germline V gene are MDHEN and SYDVKM. V dropped 8 bases and J dropped 5 bases, with 10 bases sitting between them. For the CDR3, the DNA is TGTGCCAGCTTCGGGGTGGATCAGCCCCAGCATTTT. It encodes CASFGVDQPQHF.

CDR3 amino acids: CASGAGGRNEAFF. The CDR3 DNA reads as TGTGCCAGTGGGGCAGGGGGGAGAAATGAAGCTTTCTTT. The gene calls are TRBV19 and TRBJ1-1, with TRBD1 matching 7 bases. CDR3 length: 13 residues. Germline trimming cut 8 bases from V and 7 bases from J; bases unmatched to any gene: 10. In germline, CDR1 is LNHDA, CDR2 SQIVND (reference sequence).

The chain employs TRBV7-2 and TRBJ2-7; D might be TRBD2 (6 bases). The V gene's germline CDR1 is SGHTA and CDR2 FQGNSA. V lost 5 bases and J lost 7, with 18 bases in between. The length of the CDR3 is 14 residues. CDR3 residues: CASSPRGLAREQYF. The CDR3 DNA sequence: TGTGCCAGCAGCCCTCGTGGTCTAGCGAGGGAGCAGTACTTC.

The chain is built from TRBV5-6 and TRBJ1-1, with TRBD1 as a possible D gene (5 bases). The germline V gene encodes CDR1 SGHDT and CDR2 YYEEEE. Trimming stripped 0 bases from V and 3 bases from J, with 9 bases between. The CDR3 totals 14 residues. The CDR3 region has the DNA TGTGCCAGCAGCTTGGCCCTAGGGGACACTGAAGCTTTCTTT. It yields the protein CASSLALGDTEAFF.

The genes are TRBV19 and TRBJ2-7; 9 bases fit TRBD1. Germline lookup yields CDR1 LNHDA and CDR2 SQIVND (reference sequence). This CDR3 is 15 amino acids long. Trimming removed 5 bases from V and 7 bases from J; junction bases left unmatched: 12. As DNA, the CDR3 is TGTGCCAGTAGTTCCCCGGGACAGGGTATTAGGGAGCAGTACTTC. This gives the protein CASSSPGQGIREQYF.

The V and J genes are TRBV10-3 and TRBJ2-2; D uncertain. Germline V CDR1 and CDR2: ENHRY, SYGVKD. The CDR3 is made up of 13 amino acids. V dropped 0 bases and J dropped 7 bases, with 6 bases sitting between them. CDR3 coding DNA: TGTGCCATCAGTGAGTCGACGGGCGGGGAGCTGTTTTTT. It yields the protein CAISESTGGELFF.

The J gene is TRBJ1-3, the V gene TRBV19; tentatively, D is TRBD1 (5 bases). CDR1 LNHDA and CDR2 SQIVND come from the germline V gene (reference sequence). The CDR3 is made up of 14 amino acids. The germline V and J ends were trimmed by 10 bases and 2 bases, with 15 bases remaining between them. The CDR3 region has the DNA TGTGCCACCCAAGACAGTTTGGCTGGAAACACCATATATTTT. As protein: CATQDSLAGNTIYF.

The genes are TRBV6-4 and TRBJ2-1, with 11 bases matching TRBD2. The trim removed 5 bases at V and 6 bases at J, leaving 6 bases unmatched. Germline-derived CDR1 and CDR2 are MRHNA and SNTAGT. The CDR3 runs to 15 residues. The DNA of the CDR3 is TGTGCCAGCAGTTTTACTAGCGGGGGACCCAATGAGCAGTTCTTC. It encodes CASSFTSGGPNEQFF.

This chain uses TRBV27 with TRBJ2-7, with D possibly matching TRBD2 (7 bases). The CDR3 runs 14 residues. V was shortened by 4 bases and J by 4 bases, with 14 bases between the two germline ends. The V gene's germline CDR1 is MNHEY and CDR2 SMNVEV (reference sequence). CDR3: CASSYHREGYEQYF. CDR3 bases: TGTGCCAGCAGTTACCACAGGGAGGGTTACGAGCAGTACTTC.

This rearrangement joins TRBV2 to TRBJ1-5, with D uncertain. The germline CDR1 and CDR2 sequences are SNHLY and FYNNEI. The CDR3 loop spans 15 amino acids. V lost 7 bases to trimming and J lost 2 bases, with 15 bases between them. CDR3 bases: TGTGCCAGCACTGAGGACGAAGCGGGCAATCAGCCCCAGCATTTT. Translated: CASTEDEAGNQPQHF.

V and J are TRBV5-4 and TRBJ1-1; perhaps TRBD1 as D (5 bases). CDR1 and CDR2 from the germline V gene are SGHNT and YYREEE (reference sequence). This CDR3 has 15 residues. The V end lost 3 bases, the J end lost 1 base, and 13 bases lay between the germline ends. This CDR3 reads CASSSRVLENTEAFF. CDR3 DNA sequence: TGTGCCAGCAGCTCCAGGGTATTGGAGAACACTGAAGCTTTCTTT.

CDR3 in amino acids: CASQGLAGRHEQFF. CDR3 bases: TGTGCCAGCCAGGGACTAGCGGGGAGACATGAGCAGTTCTTC. J is TRBJ2-1 and V is TRBV7-2, with TRBD2 matching over 13 bases. The V gene end was trimmed by 8 bases and the J gene end by 8 bases; junction bases not matched to a gene: 6. In germline, CDR1 is SGHTA, CDR2 FQGNSA. There are 14 residues in the CDR3.

The V and J genes are TRBV18 and TRBJ1-1, with D possibly TRBD1 on 5 matching bases. The CDR3 contains 15 residues. Between the trimmed V and J ends, which lost 4 bases and 7 bases, there was a span of 19 bases. Germline V gene data show CDR1 as KGHSH and CDR2 as LQKENI. The CDR3 DNA follows: TGTGCCAGCTCACTAAGGGGCTCGAGAACTGATGAAGCTTTCTTT. The encoded protein is CASSLRGSRTDEAFF.

The chain carries TRBV9 and TRBJ2-6, with D tentatively TRBD1 (5 bases). The V gene lost 0 bases and the J gene lost 2 bases, with 9 bases spanning the gap. Germline assignment: CDR1 SGDLS and CDR2 YYNGEE. This CDR3 is built from 16 residues. The chain's CDR3 is CASSVGADTGANVLTF. The CDR3 DNA follows: TGTGCCAGCAGCGTAGGGGCGGACACTGGGGCCAACGTCCTGACTTTC.

V gene TRBV5-5 combines with J gene TRBJ1-1; 8 bases agree with TRBD1. Germline CDR1 is SGHKS and CDR2 is YYEKEE (reference sequence). V lost 4 bases to trimming and J lost 4 bases; unmatched junction nucleotides: 15. CDR3 length equals 17 residues. DNA of the CDR3: TGTGCCAGCAGCGCACCGGGGGGCAGGACAGGGCGCACTGAAGCTTTCTTT. Encoded protein: CASSAPGGRTGRTEAFF.

The rearrangement joins TRBV4-3 to TRBJ2-3; 14 nucleotides line up with TRBD2. The germline V gene encodes CDR1 LGHNA and CDR2 YSLEER. J was trimmed by 6 bases and V by 0 bases; bases with no gene match: 8. The CDR3 totals 18 residues. The CDR3 region is CASSQDWTSGGREDTQYF. CDR3 coding DNA: TGCGCCAGCAGCCAAGATTGGACTAGCGGGGGGAGGGAGGATACGCAGTATTTT.

The chain is built from TRBV27 and TRBJ2-7; 7 bases line up with TRBD1. The germline CDR1 and CDR2 sequences are MNHEY and SMNVEV (reference sequence). The CDR3 runs 14 residues. Trimming removed 6 bases from V and 3 bases from J; junction bases left unmatched: 8. The CDR3 sequence is CASRPGTANYEQYF. The CDR3, as DNA: TGTGCCAGCAGACCCGGGACAGCAAACTACGAGCAGTACTTC.

This clone appeared a few times. The rearrangement links TRBV27 to TRBJ2-2, with 11 bases fitting TRBD2. The CDR3 runs to 17 residues. Looked up from germline, CDR1 is MNHEY and CDR2 is SMNVEV (reference sequence). Trimming cost V 9 bases and J 2 bases; bases outside gene matches: 11. This CDR3 is CASRYLAGGPNTGELFF. For the CDR3, the DNA is TGTGCCAGTAGGTATTTAGCGGGAGGGCCAAACACCGGGGAGCTGTTTTTT.